The source of this TCR beta chain is a study of T cell responses to AZD1222 COVID-19 vaccine. Per germline, CDR1 SQVTM and CDR2 ANQGSEA. The CDR3 sequence is 14 residues long. Deletions cut 5 bases from V and 0 bases from J, with 13 bases between. The data were produced by immunoSEQ multiplex PCR, yet TCRdb's version contains in-frame clones alone and is incomplete. Here the sample spans roughly 40,000 clones, 90% being singletons. Details on this clone: Its target is not known.

Overall study results and limits: Of spike-specific TCRs, nearly half reportedly target regions left unmutated in variants.

The TCR sequence derives from an adult who received the AZD1222 COVID-19 vaccine. The chain combines TRBV29-1 with TRBJ1-1; the D gene is possibly TRBD1 (5 bases). The material was peripheral blood, obtained 28 days after the second AZD1222 dose. The CDR3 region has the DNA TGCAGCGTTTCGGAGGCAGGGATGAACACTGAAGCTTTCTTT. Protein product: CSVSEAGMNTEAFF.